The 6 T cell receptor beta chains below were found in one sample sequenced in a study of blood T cell repertoires in COVID-19. Assay used: immunoSEQ multiplex PCR; TCRdb lists only in-frame clones, some missing. The sample lists roughly 84,000 clones; around 78% were seen once. The specimen was peripheral blood. These receptors all stem from a man aged 60-69 years with COVID-19, enrolled during active disease.

This chain uses TRBV7-9 with TRBJ1-3; D perhaps matches TRBD1 (5 bases). The V gene lost 2 bases and the J gene lost 7 bases, with 21 bases spanning the gap. Looked up from germline, CDR1 is SEHNR and CDR2 is FQNEAQ (reference sequence). The CDR3 sequence is 17 residues long. CDR3 DNA sequence: TGTGCCAGCAGCTTATTTAAGCCCTTAGGACATCGGAACACCATATATTTT. This gives the protein CASSLFKPLGHRNTIYF.

The chain is built from TRBV4-1 and TRBJ2-7, with D unclear. Trimming cost V 5 bases and J 0 bases, with 17 bases left between them. Germline lookup yields CDR1 MGHRA and CDR2 YSYEKL. This CDR3 region has 16 residues. Here the CDR3 reads CASSFFSGSFSYEQYF. The DNA for the CDR3 is TGCGCCAGCAGCTTCTTTTCAGGCAGTTTCTCCTACGAGCAGTACTTC.

The chain recombines TRBV5-1 with TRBJ2-3, with D possibly TRBD1 on 6 matching bases. Germline lookup yields CDR1 SGHRS and CDR2 YFSETQ. This CDR3 has 14 amino acids. Trimming took off 5 bases at V and 0 bases at J, with 10 bases between the two ends. CDR3 bases: TGCGCCAGCAGTCCTGGACAGAGCACAGATACGCAGTATTTT. Amino acid sequence: CASSPGQSTDTQYF.

This clone appeared once. CDR3 sequence: CASSPEGTFTQYF. The CDR3 DNA sequence: TGTGCCAGCAGCCCGGAAGGGACTTTTACGCAGTATTTT. V is TRBV13 and J is TRBJ2-3; the D gene is possibly TRBD2 (6 bases). CDR1 and CDR2 from the germline V gene are PRHDT and FYEKMQ (reference sequence). This CDR3 is 13 amino acids long. Trimming shortened V by 5 bases and J by 8 bases, and 14 bases separated the two germline ends.

The chain couples TRBV5-4 to TRBJ2-3; 8 nucleotides match TRBD2. Germline assignment: CDR1 SGHNT and CDR2 YYREEE (reference sequence). The CDR3 contains 14 residues. The junction had 3 bases not matched to a gene; V was cut back by 5 bases and J by 1 base. This CDR3 is CASRSGRGTDTQYF. DNA for the CDR3: TGTGCCAGCAGGTCCGGGAGGGGCACAGATACGCAGTATTTT.

The chain uses TRBV4-2 and TRBJ1-1; 12 bases line up with TRBD1. There are 17 residues in the CDR3. The V segment lost 3 bases and the J segment 2 bases; nucleotides outside the gene matches: 7. CDR1 is LGHNA and CDR2 is YNFKEQ in the germline V gene. This CDR3 is CASSHPGTGGLNTEAFF. The CDR3 nucleotides read TGTGCCAGCAGCCACCCAGGGACAGGGGGCCTAAACACTGAAGCTTTCTTT.